Listed here are 32 T cell receptor beta chains from one sample, sequenced in a study of shared T cell receptors in the human thymus. Data came from immunoSEQ multiplex PCR; TCRdb stores just in-frame clones and leaves some out. The repertoire holds 450,000 to 650,000 clones, with approximately 80% as singletons. Another study also made use of these data, one on human thymus T cells.

The material sequenced was thymocytes. These receptor sequences come from a boy in the first two years of life with a congenital heart defect.

This rearrangement joins TRBV2 to TRBJ2-7; the D is unclear. The length of the CDR3 is 12 residues. With 7 bases removed from V and 6 bases from J, the gap between germline ends came to 13 bases. The V gene's germline CDR1 is SNHLY and CDR2 FYNNEI. The DNA of the CDR3 is TGTGCCAGCAAACCGGGTAGATCCGAGCAGTACTTC. Translating it yields CASKPGRSEQYF.

This chain joins TRBV4-2 and TRBJ2-5, with D maybe TRBD2 (6 bases). The CDR3 consists of 17 residues. Germline V CDR1 and CDR2: LGHNA, YNFKEQ. The V end lost 1 base, the J end lost 1 base, and 16 bases lay between the germline ends. For the CDR3, the DNA is TGTGCCAGCAGCCAAGTTCGGGACTCTGGTTTCCAAGAGACCCAGTACTTC. Translation: CASSQVRDSGFQETQYF.

V gene TRBV27 combines with J gene TRBJ1-1; 8 nucleotides line up with TRBD1. This CDR3 is 15 amino acids long. The V gene's germline CDR1 is MNHEY and CDR2 SMNVEV (reference sequence). Trimming at V came to 7 bases and at J to 3 bases, leaving 10 bases not matched to a gene. The CDR3 DNA reads as TGTGCCAGCACCCCTGGACAGGGAGGAGACACTGAAGCTTTCTTT. Translated: CASTPGQGGDTEAFF.

V gene TRBV5-1 combines with J gene TRBJ2-3, with 12 bases identical to TRBD1. CDR3 size: 21 residues. V dropped 3 bases and J dropped 4; count of bases not matched to a gene: 21. From germline, CDR1 is SGHRS and CDR2 YFSETQ. Here the CDR3 DNA reads TGCGCCAGCAGCTCGAAACTTTACCGGGACAGGGGGCCTTGGACCTCAGATACGCAGTATTTT. As protein: CASSSKLYRDRGPWTSDTQYF. Full variable domain (rest looked up from reference TRBV5-1 and TRBJ2-3): KAGVTQTPRYLIKTRGQQVTLSCSPISGHRSVSWYQQTPGQGLQFLFEYFSETQRNKGNFPGRFSGRQFSNSRSEMNVSTLELGDSALYLCASSSKLYRDRGPWTSDTQYFGPGTRLTVL.

The CDR3 sequence: CASSTVTGVQETQYF. CDR3 sequence (DNA): TGTGCCAGCAGCACCGTAACAGGGGTCCAAGAGACCCAGTACTTC. V usage is TRBV6-5 and J usage is TRBJ2-5; 7 bases match TRBD1. The CDR3 covers 15 residues. CDR1 is MNHEY, CDR2 SVGAGI, per germline. V lost 6 bases and J lost 1; bases outside the gene matches: 8.

The CDR3 DNA reads TGCAGCGTCACCCGTAGGACAGGGGGCGACTATGGCTACACCTTC. As protein: CSVTRRTGGDYGYTF. The chain combines TRBV29-1 with TRBJ1-2, with 11 positions matching TRBD1. J lost 3 bases, V lost 6 bases, and 9 bases had no gene match. The germline V gene has CDR1 SQVTM and CDR2 ANQGSEA. This CDR3 is 15 amino acids long.

This clone was counted a few times. The chain employs TRBV7-6 and TRBJ2-3, with TRBD1 identical over 8 bases. Germline values: CDR1 SGHVS, CDR2 FNYEAQ. With 5 bases clipped from V and 9 bases from J, the junction kept 13 bases outside the gene matches. The CDR3 has 15 residues. The CDR3 sequence: CASSPRDRKTSTQYF. The CDR3 DNA is TGTGCCAGCAGCCCCCGGGACAGGAAAACCTCCACGCAGTATTTT.

V and J are TRBV19 and TRBJ2-2; D remains unclear. Between the trimmed V and J ends, which lost 2 bases and 0 bases, there was a span of 10 bases. The CDR3 is 16 amino acids. CDR1 is LNHDA and CDR2 is SQIVND in the germline V gene (reference sequence). CDR3 bases: TGTGCCAGTAGTATATGGGCCAGCTCGAACACCGGGGAGCTGTTTTTT. Its protein is CASSIWASSNTGELFF. The variable domain in full, completed from reference TRBV19 and TRBJ2-2, reads DGGITQSPKYLFRKEGQNVTLSCEQNLNHDAMYWYRQDPGQGLRLIYYSQIVNDFQKGDIAEGYSVSREKKESFPLTVTSAQKNPTAFYLCASSIWASSNTGELFFGEGSRLTVL.

This clone was seen a few times. The chain joins TRBV7-2 to TRBJ2-7; D remains unclear. Germline assignment: CDR1 SGHTA and CDR2 FQGNSA. The CDR3 is made up of 15 amino acids. Trimming removed 1 base from V and 3 bases from J, with 13 bases in between. The CDR3: CASSLGAVGIYEQYF. CDR3 DNA: TGTGCCAGCAGCTTAGGGGCAGTAGGAATCTACGAGCAGTACTTC.

This clone was seen only once. J is TRBJ2-2 and V is TRBV4-2, with 10 bases that match TRBD1. This CDR3 region has 18 residues. The trim removed 5 bases at V and 3 bases at J, leaving 12 bases unmatched. Germline loops: CDR1 LGHNA, CDR2 YNFKEQ. The CDR3 is CASSYSGTGDRDTGELFF. The CDR3 nucleotides are TGTGCCAGCAGCTACTCCGGGACAGGGGATAGGGACACCGGGGAGCTGTTTTTT.

The V gene is TRBV5-1, the J gene TRBJ2-5, with 7 nucleotides matching TRBD1. CDR3 length equals 14 residues. V gave up 0 bases and J gave up 3 bases; unmatched junction bases: 2. Per the germline V gene, CDR1 is SGHRS and CDR2 is YFSETQ. The CDR3 DNA sequence: TGCGCCAGCAGCTTGGACAGGGGCGAAGAGACCCAGTACTTC. Residues: CASSLDRGEETQYF.

The chain has TRBV30 and TRBJ2-1; D might be TRBD2 (5 bases). In germline, CDR1 is GTSNPN, CDR2 SVGIG (reference sequence). The CDR3 covers 15 residues. V lost 4 bases to trimming and J lost 5 bases, with 18 bases between them. CDR3 region: CAWTTTAAGNNEQFF. The CDR3 DNA reads TGTGCCTGGACCACGACCGCGGCCGGGAACAATGAGCAGTTCTTC.

In the case of this clone: The sample holds other DNA sequences that translate to the same CDR3. The rearrangement uses TRBV14 and TRBJ2-7; a weak D match, TRBD1 (5 bases). The length of the CDR3 is 13 residues. Trimming pared 4 bases from V and 2 bases from J, leaving 9 bases between. The germline gives CDR1 SGHDN, CDR2 FVKESK. The CDR3 here is CASSRREPYEQYF. CDR3 in DNA: TGTGCCAGCAGCCGCAGGGAACCCTACGAGCAGTACTTC.

The chain couples TRBV15 to TRBJ1-1; 8 bases are a match to TRBD1. The CDR3 runs to 15 residues. Germline V gene lookup returns CDR1 LNHNV and CDR2 YYDKDF (reference sequence). The trim removed 0 bases at V and 1 base at J, leaving 1 base unmatched. The CDR3 sequence is CATSRDDRGNTEAFF. CDR3 coding DNA: TGTGCCACCAGCAGAGATGACAGGGGGAACACTGAAGCTTTCTTT.

The chain couples TRBV20-1 to TRBJ2-1; 9 nucleotides align to TRBD1. The CDR3 is 11 amino acids. Germline V lookup: CDR1 DFQATT, CDR2 SNEGSKA (reference sequence). The CDR3 DNA follows: TGCAGGAACAGGGGGCTAAATGAGCAGTTCTTC. Protein sequence: CRNRGLNEQFF.

For the CDR3, the DNA is TGCGCCAGCAAGAACGGACATTCTAGCACAGATACGCAGTATTTT. Translated, it gives CASKNGHSSTDTQYF. V usage is TRBV5-1 and J usage is TRBJ2-3; a weak D match, TRBD1 (5 bases). The germline gives CDR1 SGHRS, CDR2 YFSETQ. Deletions cut 6 bases from V and 0 bases from J, with 14 bases between. This CDR3 is built from 15 residues.

CDR3 nucleotide sequence: TGTGCCAGCGGCCACAATGAGCAGTTCTTC. Translated: CASGHNEQFF. The chain has TRBV5-4 and TRBJ2-1; D ambiguous. Per the germline V gene, CDR1 is SGHNT and CDR2 is YYREEE (reference sequence). The V end lost 7 bases, the J end lost 5 bases, and 4 bases lay between the germline ends. CDR3 length: 10 residues.

J is TRBJ2-1 and V is TRBV12-5, with TRBD1 matching over 9 bases. This CDR3 region has 17 residues. Germline V gene sequence: CDR1 LGHNT, CDR2 FRNRAP. V lost 5 bases, J lost 0 bases, and 8 bases stayed unmatched. The CDR3 DNA reads TGTGCTAGTGGTCACCACGGGACAGGGAGCTCCTACAATGAGCAGTTCTTC. Encoded protein: CASGHHGTGSSYNEQFF.

The chain joins TRBV5-6 to TRBJ2-1, with TRBD2 identical over 16 bases. Germline CDR1 SGHDT, CDR2 YYEEEE. The junction had 12 bases not matched to a gene; V was cut back by 6 bases and J by 12 bases. The CDR3 runs to 16 residues. CDR3 in amino acids: CASTLGLAGGGKGQFF. DNA of the CDR3: TGTGCCAGCACCCTGGGACTAGCGGGAGGGGGGAAGGGGCAGTTCTTC.

In this sample, this clone turned up a few times. This chain joins TRBV14 and TRBJ1-4, with D unclear. The CDR3 sequence is 17 residues long. Per the germline V gene, CDR1 is SGHDN and CDR2 is FVKESK. The V gene lost 0 bases and the J gene lost 3 bases, with 14 bases spanning the gap. The CDR3 loop is CASSQEGGKEANEKLFF. For the CDR3, the DNA is TGTGCCAGCAGCCAAGAGGGCGGGAAGGAGGCTAATGAAAAACTGTTTTTT. Based on the CDR3 plus reference TRBV14 and TRBJ1-4, the full variable domain is EAGVTQFPSHSVIEKGQTVTLRCDPISGHDNLYWYRRVMGKEIKFLLHFVKESKQDESGMPNNRFLAERTGGTYSTLKVQPAELEDSGVYFCASSQEGGKEANEKLFFGSGTQLSVL.

In nucleotides, the CDR3 is TGCGCCAGCAGCCAGCTGGACAGGGAACTAGCGGGAGTGGCCACCGGGGAGCTGTTTTTT. Its protein product is CASSQLDRELAGVATGELFF. The chain carries TRBV4-1 and TRBJ2-2; 11 nucleotides align to TRBD2. Germline assignment: CDR1 MGHRA and CDR2 YSYEKL. The CDR3 loop spans 20 amino acids. With 3 bases clipped from V and 4 bases from J, the junction kept 16 bases outside the gene matches.

V usage is TRBV11-3 and J usage is TRBJ2-7, with 11 positions matching TRBD2. The V gene's germline CDR1 is SGHNT and CDR2 YENEEA. V trimming: 5 bases; J trimming: 3 bases; junction bases outside the gene matches: 3. The CDR3 runs 14 residues. The CDR3 loop reads CASSLGTSGYEQYF. CDR3 bases: TGTGCCAGCAGCCTTGGGACTAGCGGCTACGAGCAGTACTTC.

This CDR3 is CASSPREGASNQPQHF. For the CDR3, the DNA is TGTGCCAGCTCACCACGCGAAGGGGCCAGCAATCAGCCCCAGCATTTT. V usage is TRBV18 and J usage is TRBJ1-5; TRBD1 is a possible D gene (5 bases). This CDR3 spans 16 amino acids. The V gene lost 1 base and the J gene lost 1 base, with 11 bases spanning the gap. Germline V CDR1 and CDR2: KGHSH, LQKENI.

CDR3 sequence (DNA): TGTGCTAGTGGTTTTACAAGGGGTCCGGGCACTGAAGCTTTCTTT. Translating gives CASGFTRGPGTEAFF. The J gene is TRBJ1-1, the V gene TRBV12-5; perhaps TRBD1 as D (5 bases). Germline V CDR1 and CDR2: LGHNT, FRNRAP. V was trimmed by 3 bases and J by 4 bases, leaving 15 bases between them. The CDR3 extends over 15 amino acids.

This chain links TRBV11-2 with TRBJ2-1; 9 nucleotides agree with TRBD2. V lost 5 bases, J lost 8 bases, and 16 bases stayed unmatched. Per germline, CDR1 SGHAT and CDR2 FQNNGV. This CDR3 comprises 17 residues. As DNA, the CDR3 is TGTGCCAGCAGCCCTGACGGGCTAGCGGGACGGGGGCATGAGCAGTTCTTC. This translates into CASSPDGLAGRGHEQFF.

The J gene is TRBJ1-1, the V gene TRBV6-1, with TRBD1 matching over 7 bases. After removal of 4 bases from V and 0 bases from J, the junction contained 5 bases not matched to a gene. Germline CDR1 reads MNHNS; CDR2 reads SASEGT. The CDR3 covers 15 residues. The CDR3 nucleotides are TGTGCCAGCAGTGGGGGGGACAGCTTGAACACTGAAGCTTTCTTT. It codes for CASSGGDSLNTEAFF.

The chain recombines TRBV7-9 with TRBJ2-7, with TRBD1 matching over 8 bases. The germline V gene has CDR1 SEHNR and CDR2 FQNEAQ (reference sequence). J was trimmed by 2 bases and V by 5 bases; bases with no gene match: 5. The CDR3 contains 14 residues. The CDR3 sequence is CASSPGTGPYEQYF. In nucleotides, the CDR3 is TGTGCCAGCAGCCCCGGGACAGGCCCCTACGAGCAGTACTTC.

The chain combines TRBV6-1 with TRBJ1-1, with TRBD1 identical over 8 bases. V shed 8 bases, J shed 7 bases, and the junction held 9 bases outside the gene matches. The CDR3 sequence is 13 residues long. Germline CDR1 reads MNHNS; CDR2 reads SASEGT. CDR3 DNA: TGTGCCAGCCCGAGACAGGGGAAGAGTGAAGCTTTCTTT. Encoded protein: CASPRQGKSEAFF.

This clone was observed a handful of times. The gene calls are TRBV11-3 and TRBJ2-7, with 10 nucleotides matching TRBD2. From germline, CDR1 is SGHNT and CDR2 YENEEA. V lost 1 base to trimming and J lost 9 bases; unmatched junction nucleotides: 9. The CDR3 spans 15 residues. Here the CDR3 DNA reads TGTGCCAGCAGCTTAGGGTTAGCGGGAGGTCTCGGGCAGTACTTC. Amino acids: CASSLGLAGGLGQYF.

The gene calls are TRBV21-1 and TRBJ1-4. TRBV21-1 counts as a pseudogene. This CDR3 contains 16 residues. The CDR3 sequence is CASSKRARREEEKLFF. The CDR3 DNA sequence: TGTGCCAGCAGCAAGCGGGCGAGGAGGGAGGAGGAAAAACTGTTTTTT.

The chain carries TRBV4-3 and TRBJ2-3; D perhaps matches TRBD1 (6 bases). This CDR3 has 14 residues. V was trimmed by 3 bases and J by 2 bases, leaving 9 bases between them. Germline V gene data show CDR1 as LGHNA and CDR2 as YSLEER. The CDR3 loop is CASSQQGLTDTQYF. The CDR3 DNA is TGCGCCAGCAGCCAGCAGGGGCTCACAGATACGCAGTATTTT.

CDR3 amino acids: CASGSVNTEAFF. CDR3 coding DNA: TGTGCTAGTGGCTCAGTGAACACTGAAGCTTTCTTT. The rearrangement uses TRBV12-5 and TRBJ1-1, with D unresolved. This CDR3 is 12 amino acids long. Per germline, CDR1 LGHNT and CDR2 FRNRAP. V lost 6 bases and J lost 0, with 5 bases in between.